These 4 T cell receptor beta chains were all obtained from the same sample, sequenced in a study of blood T cell repertoires in COVID-19 (dated by TCRdb to the early 2020s). The library was built by means of the immunoSEQ multiplex PCR assay. The clones in this table, taken by TCRdb from immuneACCESS, are in-frame only. Not every clone is retained; where verified, under half of the shortfall comes from an unresolved V gene, and the cause of the rest is unknown. This sample holds roughly 100,000 clones; roughly 87% were observed only once. The ten largest clones represent 17% of the sample. Sequencing input: peripheral blood. The origin of the receptors is an elderly woman in a cohort sampled during active COVID-19.

This clone was found a few times. The rearrangement links TRBV4-1 to TRBJ2-7, with a tentative D call TRBD2 (6 bases). Deletions cut 0 bases from V and 6 bases from J, with 12 bases between. The CDR3 is 14 residues long. The germline V gene encodes CDR1 MGHRA and CDR2 YSYEKL. The CDR3 sequence: CASSQDPLGGEQYF. CDR3 coding DNA: TGCGCCAGCAGCCAAGATCCGTTGGGGGGCGAGCAGTACTTC.

The chain combines TRBV3-1 (or the pseudogene TRBV3-2) with TRBJ2-5; 7 positions match TRBD2. The trim removed 1 base at V and 4 bases at J, leaving 9 bases unmatched. Germline values: CDR1 LGHDT, CDR2 YNNKEL (reference sequence). This CDR3 is 16 amino acids long. For the CDR3, the DNA is TGTGCCAGCAGCCAAGCTCGGGGGAGGGTGGGAGAGACCCAGTACTTC. Encoded protein: CASSQARGRVGETQYF.

The chain has TRBV4-1 and TRBJ2-1, with D perhaps TRBD2 (6 bases). Germline V gene sequence: CDR1 MGHRA, CDR2 YSYEKL. The CDR3 extends over 16 amino acids. Trimming left V 0 bases short and J 8 bases short, with 17 bases between. The CDR3 is CASSQDVGEDVDEQFF. For the CDR3, the DNA is TGCGCCAGCAGCCAAGACGTAGGGGAGGATGTGGATGAGCAGTTCTTC.

The gene calls are TRBV30 and TRBJ2-5, with D unclear. Trimming left V 1 base short and J 5 bases short, with 8 bases between. The CDR3 length is 12 residues. Per the germline V gene, CDR1 is GTSNPN and CDR2 is SVGIG (reference sequence). The CDR3 protein is CAWSELRETQYF. The CDR3 region has the DNA TGTGCCTGGAGTGAGCTCCGGGAGACCCAGTACTTC.